These 10 T cell receptor beta chains originate from one sample sequenced in a study of spatial heterogeneity in lung cancer. Each CDR3 protein is one row after TCRdb ran MiXCR on the 5' RACE reads. This sample has about 11,000 distinct CDR3 sequences, with less than 4% found just once. Time point specified: sample taken at primary tumor resection. Researchers sequenced whole RNA taken from tumor, nontumor lung or frozen PBMC without sorting. This specimen was PBMCs, taken at surgery. These receptors were collected from a female donor with early-stage non-small cell lung cancer.

At least ten counts were recorded for this clonotype. This beta chain is a stray read from a library made for alpha chains; its abundance is not meaningful. V and J are TRBV20-1 and TRBJ2-2, with 11 bases matching TRBD2. Germline CDR1 and CDR2: DFQATT and SNEGSKA (reference sequence). The CDR3 length is 18 residues. The junction had 14 bases not matched to a gene; V was cut back by 3 bases and J by 5 bases. Written as DNA, the CDR3 is TGCAGTGCTAGTTTGGCCGGGACTAGCGGAAGTGGGACCGGGGAGCTGTTTTTT. Amino acid sequence: CSASLAGTSGSGTGELFF.

This clonotype was observed at least ten times. This beta chain lies outside the target of a library built for alpha chains; its clone size means little. The rearrangement uses TRBV28 and TRBJ1-6; TRBD1 agrees at 9 bases. Per germline, CDR1 MDHEN and CDR2 SYDVKM. Trimming removed 3 bases from V and 3 bases from J; junction bases left unmatched: 3. The CDR3 is 16 residues long. CDR3 in amino acids: CASSFLGQGYNSPLHF. The CDR3 DNA reads as TGTGCCAGCAGTTTTTTGGGACAGGGCTATAATTCACCCCTCCACTTT.

This clonotype was seen many times. This beta chain lies outside the target of a library built for alpha chains; its clone size means little. The chain links TRBV2 to TRBJ2-7; possible D gene TRBD1, 6 bases. The V end was cut by 4 bases, the J end by 0 bases, with 10 bases between. The germline CDR1 and CDR2 sequences are SNHLY and FYNNEI. This CDR3 comprises 14 residues. The CDR3 loop is CASSVSDSSYEQYF. The CDR3 DNA follows: TGTGCCAGCAGTGTTTCGGACAGCTCCTACGAGCAGTACTTC.

By its share, this clonotype is medium-sized. With the library built for alpha chains, this beta chain is off target and its frequency is not meaningful. This chain uses TRBV9 with TRBJ2-3; D perhaps matches TRBD2 (6 bases). Germline V CDR1 and CDR2: SGDLS, YYNGEE. The CDR3 runs to 17 residues. V lost 4 bases and J lost 0, with 18 bases in between. The CDR3 DNA follows: TGTGCCAGCAGCCCCCACCTCTCACTAGCCAGCACAGATACGCAGTATTTT. This encodes CASSPHLSLASTDTQYF.

In this sample, this clonotype turned up many times. For a library built for alpha chains, this beta chain is a stray read; little rests on its size. The chain employs TRBV4-2 and TRBJ2-1; D remains unclear. This CDR3 is 15 amino acids long. CDR1 is LGHNA, CDR2 YNFKEQ, per germline. The V gene lost 0 bases and the J gene lost 1 base, with 7 bases spanning the gap. The CDR3 DNA reads as TGTGCCAGCAGCCAAGATCGAAATTCCTACAATGAGCAGTTCTTC. Its protein product is CASSQDRNSYNEQFF.

This clonotype has at least ten counts. This beta chain came through as a stray read in a library set up for alpha chains, and its size says little. This chain joins TRBV9 and TRBJ2-3; possibly TRBD2 for D (6 bases). The germline CDR1 and CDR2 sequences are SGDLS and YYNGEE. The CDR3 contains 14 residues. V lost 3 bases and J 5 bases, leaving 13 bases between the germline ends. The CDR3 sequence is CASSGGLSEDTQYF. DNA of the CDR3: TGTGCCAGCAGCGGGGGACTCTCTGAAGATACGCAGTATTTT. The whole variable domain, remainder taken from reference TRBV9 and TRBJ2-3, is DSGVTQTPKHLITATGQRVTLRCSPRSGDLSVYWYQQSLDQGLQFLIQYYNGEERAKGNILERFSAQQFPDLHSELNLSSLELGDSALYFCASSGGLSEDTQYFGPGTRLTVL.

This clonotype was observed at least ten times. In a library made to pick up alpha chains, this beta chain is a stray read with a size that means little. The chain recombines TRBV28 with TRBJ2-7; 7 bases are shared with TRBD1. V lost 4 bases and J lost 2; bases outside the gene matches: 5. Germline-derived CDR1 and CDR2 are MDHEN and SYDVKM. This CDR3 has 14 residues. Here the CDR3 reads CASSSLQGTYEQYF. For the CDR3, the DNA is TGTGCCAGCAGTTCGCTACAGGGGACCTACGAGCAGTACTTC.

Turning to this clonotype: Little can be read into the size of this beta chain, an off-target read in a library designed for alpha chains. The genes are TRBV6-5 and TRBJ2-7; 9 bases map to TRBD2. This CDR3 is built from 15 residues. J was trimmed by 3 bases and V by 0 bases; bases with no gene match: 3. The germline gives CDR1 MNHEY, CDR2 SVGAGI. CDR3 loop: CASSYSSSGIYEQYF. The CDR3 region has the DNA TGTGCCAGCAGTTACTCCTCTAGCGGGATCTACGAGCAGTACTTC.

Ten or more counts support this clonotype. This beta chain appears as a stray read in a library generated for alpha chains; its size is not informative. The V gene is TRBV7-9, the J gene TRBJ2-2; a possible D gene is TRBD1 (6 bases). The germline gives CDR1 SEHNR, CDR2 FQNEAQ (reference sequence). This CDR3 has 15 residues. Trimming cost V 3 bases and J 3 bases, with 11 bases left between them. As DNA, the CDR3 is TGTGCCAGCAGCTTTGGCCAGGGGTACACCGGGGAGCTGTTTTTT. As protein: CASSFGQGYTGELFF.

This clonotype was counted at least ten times. Since it is a stray read in a library aimed at alpha chains, this beta chain has a size that is not meaningful. The chain combines TRBV5-1 with TRBJ2-2; 8 bases fit TRBD1. Per germline, CDR1 SGHRS and CDR2 YFSETQ. This CDR3 spans 17 amino acids. V lost 0 bases and J lost 0; bases outside the gene matches: 4. The CDR3 sequence is CASSLVKQGANTGELFF. The CDR3 nucleotides read TGCGCCAGCAGCTTGGTGAAACAGGGGGCGAACACCGGGGAGCTGTTTTTT.